The T cell receptor (beta chain) under discussion was sequenced for a study of early T cells in non-severe SARS-CoV-2 infection. Study-level background: Whole-blood bulk RNA, unsorted, was sequenced, and chains were unpaired.

Germline-derived CDR1 and CDR2 are DFQATT and SNEGSKA (reference sequence). V was cut by 5 bases and J by 3 bases, with 17 bases left in between. This CDR3 contains 14 residues. Each cDNA molecule carried a unique molecular identifier. One entry per CDR3 protein, called by TCRdb with MiXCR from the 5' RACE reads. The sample includes 55,000 to 70,000 distinct CDR3 sequences, about 11% of them seen just once. The sample was whole blood. The TCR comes from an adult who was a healthcare worker with PCR-confirmed SARS-CoV-2 infection or an uninfected control (not recorded which). V usage is TRBV20-1 and J usage is TRBJ2-7; maybe TRBD1 (6 bases). Here the CDR3 reads CSAVLEGGLYEQYF. In nucleotides, the CDR3 is TGCAGTGCTGTTTTAGAAGGGGGTCTCTACGAGCAGTACTTC.